What follows are 27 T cell receptor beta chains derived from one specimen sequenced in a study of blood T cell repertoires in COVID-19. Method: immunoSEQ multiplex PCR; TCRdb's copy keeps in-frame clones and lacks some. Of more than 250,000 clones listed, about 89% are singletons. The material sequenced was PBMCs or T cells enriched from blood (not recorded which). The origin of the receptors is a woman aged 25 to 45 who had recovered from COVID-19.

This clone appeared a few times. The V call is TRBV4-1, the J call TRBJ1-3; 7 nucleotides agree with TRBD1. The CDR3 totals 15 residues. V trimming: 4 bases; J trimming: 3 bases; junction bases outside the gene matches: 6. CDR1 MGHRA and CDR2 YSYEKL come from the germline V gene. The CDR3 reads CASSPAGTDGNTIYF. CDR3 nucleotides: TGCGCCAGCAGCCCCGCCGGGACAGATGGAAACACCATATATTTT.

The J gene is TRBJ1-6, the V gene TRBV6-5; D gene ambiguous. Germline lookup yields CDR1 MNHEY and CDR2 SVGAGI. Trimming shortened V by 4 bases and J by 5 bases, and 9 bases separated the two germline ends. This CDR3 spans 14 amino acids. In DNA, the CDR3 is TGTGCCAGCAGTTCTAACCCCCATAATTCACCCCTCCACTTT. Amino acids: CASSSNPHNSPLHF.

The rearrangement links TRBV4-1 to TRBJ1-1; D unresolved. CDR1 is MGHRA, CDR2 YSYEKL, per germline. V lost 3 bases to trimming and J lost 3 bases, with 14 bases between them. There are 15 residues in the CDR3. In nucleotides, the CDR3 is TGCGCCAGCAGCCAGGTGAACGGGTTGTACACTGAAGCTTTCTTT. It is translated as CASSQVNGLYTEAFF.

The V and J genes are TRBV28 and TRBJ2-5, with 7 nucleotides matching TRBD2. Germline CDR1 is MDHEN and CDR2 is SYDVKM. The length of the CDR3 is 14 residues. Trimming at V came to 6 bases and at J to 1 base, leaving 5 bases not matched to a gene. The CDR3 reads CASRPGLLQETQYF. Here the CDR3 DNA reads TGTGCCAGCAGGCCGGGACTACTCCAAGAGACCCAGTACTTC.

V is TRBV11-1 and J is TRBJ2-1; D is unresolved. This CDR3 is built from 12 residues. Trimming left V 5 bases short and J 6 bases short, with 8 bases between. Germline loops: CDR1 SGHAT, CDR2 FQDESV (reference sequence). CDR3 nucleotide sequence: TGTGCCAGCAGCCCCTCCGTCAATGAGCAGTTCTTC. Residues: CASSPSVNEQFF. Full variable domain (rest looked up from reference TRBV11-1 and TRBJ2-1): EAEVAQSPRYKITEKSQAVAFWCDPISGHATLYWYRQILGQGPELLVQFQDESVVDDSQLPKDRFSAERLKGVDSTLKIQPAELGDSAMYLCASSPSVNEQFFGPGTRLTVL.

Concerning this clone: One end of the junction is discordant with germline, which a read error may explain. This chain connects TRBV3-1 (or the pseudogene TRBV3-2) to TRBJ1-1; the D gene is possibly TRBD1 (5 bases). Per germline, CDR1 LGHDT and CDR2 YNNKEL (reference sequence). The CDR3 runs 16 residues. CDR3 in DNA: TGTGCCAGCAGTCAAGACTATGGGGGAGGGAACACTGAAGCTTTCTTT. Translating gives CASSQDYGGGNTEAFF.

The rearrangement joins TRBV7-2 to TRBJ2-1, with 7 bases lining up with TRBD1. Trimming at V came to 4 bases and at J to 8 bases, leaving 14 bases not matched to a gene. From germline, CDR1 is SGHTA and CDR2 FQGNSA. This CDR3 has 16 amino acids. CDR3 bases: TGTGCCAGCAGCTGGCACCGGGACAGACTCGGCGATGAGCAGTTCTTC. Amino acid sequence: CASSWHRDRLGDEQFF. Drawing the rest from reference TRBV7-2 and TRBJ2-1, the complete variable domain is GAGVSQSPSNKVTEKGKDVELRCDPISGHTALYWYRQSLGQGLEFLIYFQGNSAPDKSGLPSDRFSAERTGGSVSTLTIQRTQQEDSAVYLCASSWHRDRLGDEQFFGPGTRLTVL.

The chain joins TRBV5-1 to TRBJ2-1; 9 nucleotides match TRBD1. In germline, CDR1 is SGHRS, CDR2 YFSETQ. The J segment lost 10 bases and the V segment lost 4 bases, leaving 6 bases of the junction unmatched. The CDR3 has 13 residues. Here the CDR3 reads CASSGTGGIEQFF. The CDR3 region has the DNA TGCGCCAGCAGCGGTACAGGGGGCATCGAGCAGTTCTTC.

The V gene is TRBV7-2, the J gene TRBJ2-5; D is unresolved. Deletions cut 2 bases from V and 5 bases from J, with 9 bases between. The germline V gene encodes CDR1 SGHTA and CDR2 FQGNSA. The CDR3 is 13 amino acids. CDR3 sequence reads: CASSLSVRETQYF. Written as DNA, the CDR3 is TGTGCCAGCAGCTTATCGGTCCGGGAGACCCAGTACTTC.

V gene TRBV2 combines with J gene TRBJ2-7; TRBD1 matches at 7 bases. J was trimmed by 2 bases and V by 2 bases; bases with no gene match: 3. The CDR3 has 14 residues. Germline lookup yields CDR1 SNHLY and CDR2 FYNNEI. The CDR3 loop is CASSEQGTAYEQYF. In DNA, the CDR3 is TGTGCCAGCAGTGAACAAGGGACAGCCTACGAGCAGTACTTC.

This rearrangement joins TRBV3-1 (or the pseudogene TRBV3-2) to TRBJ1-2, with TRBD1 as a possible D gene (5 bases). Germline V lookup: CDR1 LGHDT, CDR2 YNNKEL (reference sequence). This CDR3 region has 14 residues. Trimming left V 1 base short and J 7 bases short, with 13 bases between. CDR3 protein: CASSQVGYQGGYTF. The CDR3 DNA reads TGTGCCAGCAGCCAAGTTGGATACCAGGGTGGCTACACCTTC.

V gene TRBV27 combines with J gene TRBJ1-5; a possible D gene is TRBD1 (6 bases). CDR1 MNHEY and CDR2 SMNVEV come from the germline V gene (reference sequence). The V end lost 4 bases, the J end lost 7 bases, and 20 bases lay between the germline ends. This CDR3 has 16 amino acids. CDR3 amino acids: CASSSSKTGAGQPQHF. CDR3 coding DNA: TGTGCCAGCAGTTCCAGTAAGACAGGAGCAGGGCAGCCCCAGCATTTT.

Comments on this clone: Distinct nucleotide sequences in the sample also encode this CDR3. The chain joins TRBV6-2 or TRBV6-3 to TRBJ1-1; D possibly corresponds to TRBD1 (5 bases). From germline, CDR1 is MNHEY and CDR2 SVGEGT. The CDR3 covers 12 residues. Trimming took 6 bases from V and 3 from J, leaving 8 bases between them. CDR3 DNA sequence: TGTGCCAGCAGCGACAGAGACACTGAAGCTTTCTTT. Translated: CASSDRDTEAFF.

In this sample, this clone turned up a few times. The chain recombines TRBV5-1 with TRBJ2-3; 7 positions agree with TRBD2. The trim removed 4 bases at V and 6 bases at J, leaving 2 bases unmatched. CDR3 length: 12 amino acids. Germline CDR1 and CDR2: SGHRS and YFSETQ. The CDR3 sequence is CASSGGVDTQYF. CDR3 sequence (DNA): TGCGCCAGCAGCGGGGGGGTCGATACGCAGTATTTT.

Remarks on this clone: Other DNA variants within this sample encode the same CDR3. The CDR3 region is CASSIIPRDTEAFF. CDR3 nucleotide sequence: TGTGCCAGTAGTATAATCCCCCGGGACACTGAAGCTTTCTTT. This chain joins TRBV19 and TRBJ1-1; the D is unclear. V lost 2 bases to trimming and J lost 3 bases, with 10 bases between them. Germline CDR1 LNHDA, CDR2 SQIVND (reference sequence). The CDR3 is 14 residues long. The full variable domain, rest sourced from reference TRBV19 and TRBJ1-1, is DGGITQSPKYLFRKEGQNVTLSCEQNLNHDAMYWYRQDPGQGLRLIYYSQIVNDFQKGDIAEGYSVSREKKESFPLTVTSAQKNPTAFYLCASSIIPRDTEAFFGQGTRLTVV.

This clone was counted between two and nine times. The chain links TRBV2 to TRBJ2-3, with D possibly matching TRBD2 (5 bases). V lost 4 bases to trimming and J lost 5 bases, with 10 bases between them. The CDR3 consists of 13 residues. Germline loops: CDR1 SNHLY, CDR2 FYNNEI. CDR3 region: CASSGLGRDTQYF. CDR3 DNA sequence: TGTGCCAGCAGTGGGTTAGGGAGAGATACGCAGTATTTT. Full variable domain (outside the CDR3, taken from reference TRBV2 and TRBJ2-3): EPEVTQTPSHQVTQMGQEVILRCVPISNHLYFYWYRQILGQKVEFLVSFYNNEISEKSEIFDDQFSVERPDGSNFTLKIRSTKLEDSAMYFCASSGLGRDTQYFGPGTRLTVL.

The CDR3 here is CASTGRAGGGDGYTF. CDR3 sequence (DNA): TGTGCCAGCACCGGAAGGGCAGGGGGAGGAGATGGCTACACCTTC. V usage is TRBV2 and J usage is TRBJ1-2, with 7 bases that match TRBD1. Germline V gene lookup returns CDR1 SNHLY and CDR2 FYNNEI. The CDR3 has 15 amino acids. Trimming removed 7 bases from V and 6 bases from J; junction bases left unmatched: 14.

The V and J genes are TRBV5-1 and TRBJ1-2, with TRBD1 matching over 7 bases. Looked up from germline, CDR1 is SGHRS and CDR2 is YFSETQ. V shed 3 bases, J shed 3 bases, and the junction held 5 bases outside the gene matches. This CDR3 is built from 14 residues. The CDR3 DNA sequence: TGCGCCAGCAGCTCGACAGGGTTGGACTATGGCTACACCTTC. It codes for CASSSTGLDYGYTF. The full variable domain, rest sourced from reference TRBV5-1 and TRBJ1-2, is KAGVTQTPRYLIKTRGQQVTLSCSPISGHRSVSWYQQTPGQGLQFLFEYFSETQRNKGNFPGRFSGRQFSNSRSEMNVSTLELGDSALYLCASSSTGLDYGYTFGSGTRLTVV.

The chain uses TRBV6-5 and TRBJ1-3, with D possibly being TRBD1 (5 bases). Between the trimmed V and J ends, which lost 2 bases and 7 bases, there was a span of 12 bases. CDR3 size: 14 residues. Germline assignment: CDR1 MNHEY and CDR2 SVGAGI. CDR3 residues: CASSYGARGNTIYF. CDR3 nucleotides: TGTGCCAGCAGTTACGGGGCCCGGGGGAACACCATATATTTT.

The rearrangement joins TRBV24-1 to TRBJ1-5; D is uncertain. Per the germline V gene, CDR1 is KGHDR and CDR2 is SFDVKD. The ends were cut back, 2 bases at V and 9 bases at J, with 10 bases in the middle. This CDR3 is 13 amino acids long. Written as DNA, the CDR3 is TGTGCCACCAGTGATTCGAGAGGAAGGCCCCAGCATTTT. Its translation is CATSDSRGRPQHF.

This chain connects TRBV7-8 to TRBJ1-1; D unresolved. Trimming pared 5 bases from V and 5 bases from J, leaving 12 bases between. The CDR3 is 13 residues long. CDR1 SGHVS and CDR2 FQNEAQ come from the germline V gene. The CDR3 region is CASSPGVRTEAFF. CDR3 DNA sequence: TGTGCCAGCAGCCCGGGAGTGAGGACTGAAGCTTTCTTT.

This chain connects TRBV3-1 (or the pseudogene TRBV3-2) to TRBJ2-3; D may be TRBD1 (5 bases). Looked up from germline, CDR1 is LGHDT and CDR2 is YNNKEL (reference sequence). V shed 1 base and J shed 1 base, with 12 bases lying between them. CDR3 length: 16 amino acids. In DNA form, the CDR3 reads TGTGCCAGCAGCCAAGCTTTAGGGGTAGGCACAGATACGCAGTATTTT. Its translation: CASSQALGVGTDTQYF.

The J gene is TRBJ1-3, the V gene TRBV12-3 or TRBV12-4; TRBD1 is a possible D gene (6 bases). CDR3 size: 13 residues. V was trimmed by 7 bases and J by 3 bases, leaving 10 bases between them. In nucleotides, the CDR3 is TGTGCCAGCAAGCAGGGGAATGGAAACACCATATATTTT. It translates to CASKQGNGNTIYF.

The chain joins TRBV30 to TRBJ1-4; possible D gene TRBD1, 6 bases. From germline, CDR1 is GTSNPN and CDR2 SVGIG (reference sequence). The CDR3 is made up of 12 amino acids. V was cut by 6 bases and J by 4 bases, with 9 bases left in between. The CDR3 is CACRRGNEKLFF. CDR3 DNA: TGTGCCTGTCGCAGGGGTAATGAAAAACTGTTTTTT.

As for this clone: Because the CDR3's place on the DNA is in doubt, the DNA is left out and the CDR3 is given as listed by TCRdb. The chain links TRBV21-1 to TRBJ1-5. TRBV21-1 represents a pseudogene. Including both end residues, the CDR3 is 15 amino acids long. The chain's CDR3 is CASSMWGDGSPPQHF.

For this clone: Other DNA sequences from this sample encode an identical CDR3 as well. The J gene is TRBJ2-5, the V gene TRBV24-1, with TRBD1 matching 10 bases. The CDR3 has 15 amino acids. CDR1 and CDR2 from the germline V gene are KGHDR and SFDVKD. Trimming at V came to 4 bases and at J to 4 bases, leaving 5 bases not matched to a gene. The CDR3 is CATSDPGQGGETQYF. CDR3 DNA: TGTGCCACCAGTGACCCCGGACAGGGGGGAGAGACCCAGTACTTC.

V usage is TRBV28 and J usage is TRBJ2-7, with 13 bases lining up with TRBD2. J lost 4 bases, V lost 7 bases, and 7 bases had no gene match. CDR1 is MDHEN, CDR2 SYDVKM, per germline. The CDR3 consists of 15 residues. The CDR3 loop reads CASTLGTSGVYEQYF. The CDR3 DNA sequence: TGTGCCAGCACCCTAGGGACTAGCGGGGTGTACGAGCAGTACTTC.